This T cell receptor (beta chain) was sequenced in a study of T cell changes during pregnancy in multiple sclerosis. Sequencing was performed with immunoSEQ multiplex PCR; in TCRdb, only in-frame clones are kept and a portion is missing. The sample holds roughly 42,000 clones, 91% seen once. There are 15 residues in the CDR3. V dropped 0 bases and J dropped 5; count of bases not matched to a gene: 5. Germline assignment: CDR1 MNHNY and CDR2 SVGAGI (reference sequence). Material: CD4+ T cells from peripheral blood mononuclear cells, obtained in the second trimester of pregnancy. This chain connects TRBV6-6 to TRBJ2-7, with 9 positions matching TRBD1. The sequence derives from a female donor in good health, enrolled as a control in a pregnancy study. The CDR3 loop reads CASSYSTGGDNEQYF. The CDR3, as DNA: TGTGCCAGCAGTTACTCGACAGGGGGGGACAACGAGCAGTACTTC.